This T cell receptor (beta chain) was sequenced during a study of cytomegalovirus exposure and HLA in healthy donors. This CDR3 is built from 18 residues. V gave up 4 bases and J gave up 0 bases, with 19 bases separating them. Germline V gene sequence: CDR1 LNHDA, CDR2 SQIVND (reference sequence). Primers included in the PCR were 60 Vbeta and 13 Jbeta primers. Repertoires were generated with immunoSEQ multiplex PCR, while TCRdb's copy carries only in-frame clones and drops some. There are about 200,000 clones in the sample; roughly 80% occur only once, and about a sixth lies in the top ten. V is TRBV19 and J is TRBJ1-5; D might be TRBD1 (5 bases). The receptor's source is a man aged 40-50 years in good health and CMV-seronegative. The source material was PBMCs. CDR3 loop: CASSTPGIYTYSNQPQHF. CDR3 nucleotides: TGTGCCAGTAGTACCCCAGGGATCTATACCTATAGCAATCAGCCCCAGCATTTT.